This T cell receptor beta chain derives from a study of technical replicates of blood from several donors. The CDR3 spans 13 residues. V shed 5 bases, J shed 2 bases, and the junction held 3 bases outside the gene matches. Germline V gives CDR1 SGHDT, CDR2 YYEEEE. Using immunoSEQ multiplex PCR, the repertoire was profiled, and TCRdb retains in-frame clones only, with some absent. The data contain around 83,000 clones, around 94% of them seen just once; the ten biggest clones take up around 0.25%. The origin of this receptor is a human donor in good health. V is TRBV5-6 and J is TRBJ2-7; 8 bases align to TRBD2. The sequencing sample was made of T cells isolated from PBMCs. The CDR3 bases are TGTGCCAGCAGTGACGGGGGGGCCTACGAGCAGTACTTC. It codes for CASSDGGAYEQYF.